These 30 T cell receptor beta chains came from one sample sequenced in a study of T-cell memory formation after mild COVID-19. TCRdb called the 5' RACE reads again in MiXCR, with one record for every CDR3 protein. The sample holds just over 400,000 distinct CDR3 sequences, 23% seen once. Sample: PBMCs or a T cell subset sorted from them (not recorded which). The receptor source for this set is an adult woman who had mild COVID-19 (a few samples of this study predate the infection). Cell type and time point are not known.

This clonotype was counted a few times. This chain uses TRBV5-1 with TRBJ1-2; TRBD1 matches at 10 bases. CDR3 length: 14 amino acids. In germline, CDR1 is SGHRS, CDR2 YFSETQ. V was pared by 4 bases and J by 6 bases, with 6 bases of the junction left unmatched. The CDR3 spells CASSTPGQGNGYTF. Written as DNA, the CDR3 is TGCGCCAGCAGCACACCGGGACAGGGGAATGGCTACACCTTC.

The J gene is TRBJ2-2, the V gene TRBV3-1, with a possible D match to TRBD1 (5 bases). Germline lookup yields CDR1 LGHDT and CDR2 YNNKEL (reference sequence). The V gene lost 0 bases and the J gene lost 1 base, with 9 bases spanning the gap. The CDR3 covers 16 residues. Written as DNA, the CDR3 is TGTGCCAGCAGCCAAGAACAAGACAGGAACACCGGGGAGCTGTTTTTT. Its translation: CASSQEQDRNTGELFF.

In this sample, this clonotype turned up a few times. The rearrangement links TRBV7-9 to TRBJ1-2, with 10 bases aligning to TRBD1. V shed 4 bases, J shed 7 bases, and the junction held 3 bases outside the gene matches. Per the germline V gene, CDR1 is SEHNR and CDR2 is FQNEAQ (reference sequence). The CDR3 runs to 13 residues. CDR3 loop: CASSSRTGGGYTF. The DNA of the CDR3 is TGTGCCAGCAGCTCCCGGACAGGGGGTGGCTACACCTTC.

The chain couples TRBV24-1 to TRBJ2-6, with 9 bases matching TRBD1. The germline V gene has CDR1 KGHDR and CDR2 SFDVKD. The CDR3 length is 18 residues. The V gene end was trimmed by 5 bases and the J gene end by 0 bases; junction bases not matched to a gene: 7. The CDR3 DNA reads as TGTGCCACCAGTGCTCCGGGACAGGGTAACTCTGGGGCCAACGTCCTGACTTTC. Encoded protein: CATSAPGQGNSGANVLTF.

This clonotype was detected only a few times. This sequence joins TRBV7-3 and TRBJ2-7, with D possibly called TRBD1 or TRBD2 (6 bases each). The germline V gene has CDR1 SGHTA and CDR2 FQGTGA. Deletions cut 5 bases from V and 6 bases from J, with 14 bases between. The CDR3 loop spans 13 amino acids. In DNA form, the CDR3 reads TGTGCCAGCAGCCCGGGTGGGGGGCTCGAGCAGTACTTC. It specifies CASSPGGGLEQYF. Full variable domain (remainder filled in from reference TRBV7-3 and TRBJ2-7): GAGVSQTPSNKVTEKGKYVELRCDPISGHTALYWYRQSLGQGPEFLIYFQGTGAADDSGLPNDRFFAVRPEGSVSTLKIQRTERGDSAVYLCASSPGGGLEQYFGPGTRLTVT.

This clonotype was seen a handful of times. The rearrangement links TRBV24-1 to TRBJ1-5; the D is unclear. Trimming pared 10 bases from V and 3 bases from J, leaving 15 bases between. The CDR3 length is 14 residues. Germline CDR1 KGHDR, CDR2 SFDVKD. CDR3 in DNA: TGTGCCACTTCGGTAGGGCGCAACAATCAGCCCCAGCATTTT. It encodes CATSVGRNNQPQHF.

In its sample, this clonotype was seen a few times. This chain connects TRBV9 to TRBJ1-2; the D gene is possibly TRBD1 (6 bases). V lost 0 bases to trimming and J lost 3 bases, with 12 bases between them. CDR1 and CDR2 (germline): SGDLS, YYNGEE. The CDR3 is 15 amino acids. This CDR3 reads CASSVDGRGDYGYTF. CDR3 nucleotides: TGTGCCAGCAGCGTAGACGGCAGGGGAGACTATGGCTACACCTTC.

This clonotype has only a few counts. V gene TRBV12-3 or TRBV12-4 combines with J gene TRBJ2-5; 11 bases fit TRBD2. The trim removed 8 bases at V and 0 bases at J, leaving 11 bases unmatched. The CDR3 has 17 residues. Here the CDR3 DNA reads TGTGCCAGCCGCCCAGGGAGACTAGCGGGACACCAAGAGACCCAGTACTTC. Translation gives CASRPGRLAGHQETQYF.

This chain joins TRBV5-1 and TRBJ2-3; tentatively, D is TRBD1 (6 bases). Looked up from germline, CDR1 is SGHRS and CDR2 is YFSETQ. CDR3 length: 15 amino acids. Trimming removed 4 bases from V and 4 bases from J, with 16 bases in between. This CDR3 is CASSHIQGRADTQYF. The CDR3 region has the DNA TGCGCCAGCAGCCACATACAGGGTCGCGCAGATACGCAGTATTTT.

The CDR3 DNA reads as TGTGCCACGAAGAAGGGGACTGAAGCTTTCTTT. Translating gives CATKKGTEAFF. This chain joins TRBV19 and TRBJ1-1; the D gene is possibly TRBD1 (5 bases). The CDR3 is 11 residues long. The V end lost 10 bases, the J end lost 5 bases, and 11 bases lay between the germline ends. Germline assignment: CDR1 LNHDA and CDR2 SQIVND (reference sequence).

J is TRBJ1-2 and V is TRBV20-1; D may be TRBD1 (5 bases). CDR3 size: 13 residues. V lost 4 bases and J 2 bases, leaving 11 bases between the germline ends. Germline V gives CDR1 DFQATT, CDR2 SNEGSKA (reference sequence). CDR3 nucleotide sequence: TGCAGTGCTATGATTCAGGGAAACTATGGCTACACCTTC. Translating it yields CSAMIQGNYGYTF.

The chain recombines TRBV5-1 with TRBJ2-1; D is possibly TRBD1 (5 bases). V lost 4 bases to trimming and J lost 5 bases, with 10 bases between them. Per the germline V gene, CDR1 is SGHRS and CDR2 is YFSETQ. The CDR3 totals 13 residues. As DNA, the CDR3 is TGCGCCAGCAGCCAGCAGGGTCACAATGAGCAGTTCTTC. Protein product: CASSQQGHNEQFF.

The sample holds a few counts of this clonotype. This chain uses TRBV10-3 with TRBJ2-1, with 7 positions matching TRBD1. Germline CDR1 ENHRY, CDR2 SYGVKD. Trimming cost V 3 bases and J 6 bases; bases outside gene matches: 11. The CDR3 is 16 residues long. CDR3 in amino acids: CAISEGAQGRGNEQFF. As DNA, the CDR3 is TGTGCCATCAGTGAAGGTGCACAGGGGCGCGGCAATGAGCAGTTCTTC.

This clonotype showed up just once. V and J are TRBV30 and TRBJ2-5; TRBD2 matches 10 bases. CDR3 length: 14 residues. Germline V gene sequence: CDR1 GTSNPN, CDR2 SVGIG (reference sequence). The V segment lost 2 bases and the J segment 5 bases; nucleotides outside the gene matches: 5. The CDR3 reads CAWSSGGAGETQYF. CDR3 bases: TGTGCCTGGAGTAGCGGGGGGGCAGGGGAGACCCAGTACTTC.

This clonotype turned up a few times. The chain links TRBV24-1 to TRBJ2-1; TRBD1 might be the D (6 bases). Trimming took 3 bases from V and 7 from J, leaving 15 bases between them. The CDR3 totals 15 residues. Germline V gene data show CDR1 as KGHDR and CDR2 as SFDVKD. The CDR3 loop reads CATSDPGQSWNEQFF. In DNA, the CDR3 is TGTGCCACCAGTGATCCCGGACAGTCGTGGAATGAGCAGTTCTTC.

In DNA, the CDR3 is TGCAGTGCTAGAGATTCAGGGGGATACAATCAGCCCCAGCATTTT. This sequence encodes CSARDSGGYNQPQHF. The rearrangement joins TRBV20-1 to TRBJ1-5, with 7 bases matching TRBD1. V shed 0 bases and J 3 bases; nucleotides not matched to a gene: 5. Germline values: CDR1 DFQATT, CDR2 SNEGSKA (reference sequence). The CDR3 consists of 15 residues.

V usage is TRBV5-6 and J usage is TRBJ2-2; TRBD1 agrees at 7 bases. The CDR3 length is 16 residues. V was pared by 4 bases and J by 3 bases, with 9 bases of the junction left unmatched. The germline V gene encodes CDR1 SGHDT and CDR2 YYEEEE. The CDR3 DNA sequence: TGTGCCAGCAGCGGGGATCCGGGACAGTACACCGGGGAGCTGTTTTTT. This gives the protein CASSGDPGQYTGELFF.

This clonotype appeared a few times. DNA of the CDR3: TGTGCCAGCAGCTTCCGGACCCCGGCCTCTGGAAACACCATATATTTT. This translates into CASSFRTPASGNTIYF. The chain is built from TRBV7-2 and TRBJ1-3; D is unresolved. Germline lookup yields CDR1 SGHTA and CDR2 FQGNSA. The CDR3 contains 16 residues. The ends were cut back, 3 bases at V and 0 bases at J, with 12 bases in the middle.

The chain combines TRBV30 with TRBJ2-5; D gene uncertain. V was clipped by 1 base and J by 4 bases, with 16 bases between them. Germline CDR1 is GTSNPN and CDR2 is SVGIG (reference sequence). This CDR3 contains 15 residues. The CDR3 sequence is CAWSDWAGRPETQYF. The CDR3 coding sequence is TGTGCCTGGAGTGATTGGGCAGGACGGCCAGAGACCCAGTACTTC.

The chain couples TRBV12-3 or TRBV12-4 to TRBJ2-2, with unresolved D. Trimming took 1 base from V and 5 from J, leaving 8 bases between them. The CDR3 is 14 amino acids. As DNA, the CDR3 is TGTGCCAGCAGTTTAGAGGTTCGGACCGGGGAGCTGTTTTTT. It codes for CASSLEVRTGELFF.

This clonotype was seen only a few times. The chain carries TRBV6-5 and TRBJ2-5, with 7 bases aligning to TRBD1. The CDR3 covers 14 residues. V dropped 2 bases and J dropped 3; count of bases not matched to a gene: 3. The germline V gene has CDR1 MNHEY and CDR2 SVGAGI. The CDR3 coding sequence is TGTGCCAGCAGTTACGGGACAGCCGAAGAGACCCAGTACTTC. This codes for CASSYGTAEETQYF.

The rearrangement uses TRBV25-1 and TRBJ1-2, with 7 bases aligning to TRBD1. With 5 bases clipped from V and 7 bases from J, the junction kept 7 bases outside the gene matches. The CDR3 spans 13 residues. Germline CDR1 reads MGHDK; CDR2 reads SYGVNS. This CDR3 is CASSIVPGGGYTF. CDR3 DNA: TGTGCCAGCAGTATTGTCCCAGGGGGTGGCTACACCTTC.

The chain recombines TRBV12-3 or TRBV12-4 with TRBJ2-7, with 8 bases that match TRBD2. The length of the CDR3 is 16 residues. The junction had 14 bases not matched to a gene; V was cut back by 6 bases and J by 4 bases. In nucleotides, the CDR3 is TGTGCCAGCAGCCGAGGGGTCGGGACTAGGGGGTACGAGCAGTACTTC. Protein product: CASSRGVGTRGYEQYF.

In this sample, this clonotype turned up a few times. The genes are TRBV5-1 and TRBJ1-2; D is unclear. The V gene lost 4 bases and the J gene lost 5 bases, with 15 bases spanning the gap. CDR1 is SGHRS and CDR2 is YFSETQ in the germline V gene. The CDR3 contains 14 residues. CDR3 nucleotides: TGCGCCAGCAGCGCCGACCATGGTGGGTATGGCTACACCTTC. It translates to CASSADHGGYGYTF.

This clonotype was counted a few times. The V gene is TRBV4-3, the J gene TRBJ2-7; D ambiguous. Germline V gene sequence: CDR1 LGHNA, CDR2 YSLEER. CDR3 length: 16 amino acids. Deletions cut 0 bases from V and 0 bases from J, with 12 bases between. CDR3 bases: TGCGCCAGCAGCCAAGATTATGGCGTGAGCTCCTACGAGCAGTACTTC. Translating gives CASSQDYGVSSYEQYF.

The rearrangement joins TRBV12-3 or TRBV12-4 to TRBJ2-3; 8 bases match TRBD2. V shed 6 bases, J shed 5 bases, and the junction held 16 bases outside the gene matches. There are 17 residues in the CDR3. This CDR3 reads CASSPPIGGADRDTQYF. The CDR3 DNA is TGTGCCAGCAGCCCCCCCATCGGGGGGGCCGATAGAGATACGCAGTATTTT.

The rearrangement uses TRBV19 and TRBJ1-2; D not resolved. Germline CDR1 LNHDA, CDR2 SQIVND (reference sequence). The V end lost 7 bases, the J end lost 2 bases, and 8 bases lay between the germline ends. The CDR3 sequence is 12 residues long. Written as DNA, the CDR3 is TGTGCCAGTACCCCCTCCAACTATGGCTACACCTTC. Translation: CASTPSNYGYTF.

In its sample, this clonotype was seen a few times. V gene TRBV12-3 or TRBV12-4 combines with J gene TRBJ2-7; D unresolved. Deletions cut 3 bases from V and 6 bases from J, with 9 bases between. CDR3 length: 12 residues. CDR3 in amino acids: CASSFTTGEQYF. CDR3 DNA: TGTGCCAGCAGTTTTACTACCGGCGAGCAGTACTTC.

The CDR3 here is CASSFAPPEEKLFF. The CDR3 DNA follows: TGTGCCAGCAGCTTTGCCCCGCCGGAGGAAAAACTGTTTTTT. The gene calls are TRBV7-9 and TRBJ1-4; no clear D. Germline values: CDR1 SEHNR, CDR2 FQNEAQ (reference sequence). This CDR3 comprises 14 residues. Trimming removed 3 bases at V and 8 bases at J, with 13 bases between. Filled out from reference TRBV7-9 and TRBJ1-4, the complete variable domain reads DTGVSQNPRHKITKRGQNVTFRCDPISEHNRLYWYRQTLGQGPEFLTYFQNEAQLEKSRLLSDRFSAERPKGSFSTLEIQRTEQGDSAMYLCASSFAPPEEKLFFGSGTQLSVL.

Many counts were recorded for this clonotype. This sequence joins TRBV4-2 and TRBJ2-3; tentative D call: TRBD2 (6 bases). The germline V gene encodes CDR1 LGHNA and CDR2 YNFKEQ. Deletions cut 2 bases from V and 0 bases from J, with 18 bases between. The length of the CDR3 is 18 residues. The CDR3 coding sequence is TGTGCCAGCAGCCAACACCAGGGAGGCGGGCCAAGCACAGATACGCAGTATTTT. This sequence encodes CASSQHQGGGPSTDTQYF.